These 11 T cell receptor beta chains were sequenced from one sample in a study of T-cell reconstitution after alpha-beta-depleted transplantation in children. Unique molecular identifiers tagged the TCRbeta library. TCRdb reprocessed the PCR reads via MiXCR and lists one record per CDR3 protein. The data hold around 600,000 distinct CDR3 sequences, with about 11% observed a single time. The sequenced sample was PBMCs from the stem cell graft donor, obtained from the stem cell graft. The receptors were gathered from a human donor who donated a stem cell graft to a child with acute myeloid leukemia.

The chain employs TRBV6-5 and TRBJ2-7; 10 positions agree with TRBD1. Per the germline V gene, CDR1 is MNHEY and CDR2 is SVGAGI. The CDR3 runs 15 residues. The ends lost 2 bases at V and 4 bases at J; junction bases unmatched: 5. The DNA of the CDR3 is TGTGCCAGCAGTTACCGGGACAGGGGTAAATACGAGCAGTACTTC. Its translation: CASSYRDRGKYEQYF.

This rearrangement joins TRBV10-3 to TRBJ2-3; D remains ambiguous. The germline V and J ends were trimmed by 0 bases and 3 bases, with 16 bases remaining between them. CDR1 is ENHRY, CDR2 SYGVKD, per germline. The length of the CDR3 is 17 residues. This chain's CDR3 is CAISESYRPERTDTQYF. The CDR3 DNA sequence: TGTGCCATCAGTGAGTCTTATAGGCCAGAGAGAACAGATACGCAGTATTTT.

This clonotype was counted a few times. The chain combines TRBV30 with TRBJ1-5; D ambiguous. V was trimmed by 0 bases and J by 7 bases, leaving 10 bases between them. The CDR3 spans 13 residues. Germline CDR1 GTSNPN, CDR2 SVGIG (reference sequence). CDR3 amino acids: CAWSVQGGQPQHF. CDR3 sequence (DNA): TGTGCCTGGAGTGTACAAGGTGGGCAGCCCCAGCATTTT.

This clonotype was recorded many times. In DNA, the CDR3 is TGCGCCAGCAGCTTGGTTTCGGTAGGCTCCTACAATGAGCAGTTCTTC. Translation: CASSLVSVGSYNEQFF. The chain couples TRBV5-1 to TRBJ2-1, with D uncertain. Per germline, CDR1 SGHRS and CDR2 YFSETQ. V was trimmed by 0 bases and J by 0 bases, leaving 10 bases between them. The CDR3 spans 16 residues.

This clonotype was seen a few times. J is TRBJ1-1 and V is TRBV3-1; maybe TRBD1 (5 bases). The germline V and J ends were trimmed by 8 bases and 4 bases, with 11 bases remaining between them. Germline V CDR1 and CDR2: LGHDT, YNNKEL (reference sequence). The CDR3 has 12 amino acids. CDR3 loop: CASGATGTEAFF. The CDR3 bases are TGTGCCAGCGGGGCCACGGGCACTGAAGCTTTCTTT.

The CDR3 is CASSWAPTSGSYEQYF. In DNA, the CDR3 is TGCGCCAGCAGCTGGGCCCCGACTAGCGGGTCCTACGAGCAGTACTTC. The chain uses TRBV5-1 and TRBJ2-7, with 10 bases aligning to TRBD2. In germline, CDR1 is SGHRS, CDR2 YFSETQ. J was trimmed by 1 base and V by 3 bases; bases with no gene match: 7. The CDR3 contains 16 residues.

The table lists this clonotype with many counts. The chain carries TRBV4-3 and TRBJ2-4; weak D call: TRBD2 (5 bases). There are 13 residues in the CDR3. The V and J ends lost 4 bases and 2 bases respectively, with 6 bases between them. Germline CDR1 and CDR2: LGHNA and YSLEER. CDR3 residues: CASSPGTKNIQYF. CDR3 nucleotides: TGCGCCAGCAGCCCGGGGACCAAAAACATTCAGTACTTC.

This clonotype was picked up a small number of times. The chain is built from TRBV20-1 and TRBJ2-3; TRBD2 is a possible D gene (6 bases). The germline V and J ends were trimmed by 0 bases and 6 bases, with 19 bases remaining between them. CDR3 size: 16 residues. The germline CDR1 and CDR2 sequences are DFQATT and SNEGSKA (reference sequence). The CDR3 region has the DNA TGCAGTGCTAGAGACGATAGCGGCCAGGGACTGGATACGCAGTATTTT. It translates to CSARDDSGQGLDTQYF.

In its sample, this clonotype was seen many times. In DNA form, the CDR3 reads TGCGCCAGCAGCAAACAAGTAGGGGGGAATTCAGATACGCAGTATTTT. Translating gives CASSKQVGGNSDTQYF. V and J are TRBV5-1 and TRBJ2-3; D is possibly TRBD1 or TRBD2 (6 bases each). The CDR3 extends over 16 amino acids. The V and J ends lost 4 bases and 4 bases respectively, with 19 bases between them. Germline CDR1 SGHRS, CDR2 YFSETQ. Together with reference TRBV5-1 and TRBJ2-3, the CDR3 gives the full variable domain: KAGVTQTPRYLIKTRGQQVTLSCSPISGHRSVSWYQQTPGQGLQFLFEYFSETQRNKGNFPGRFSGRQFSNSRSEMNVSTLELGDSALYLCASSKQVGGNSDTQYFGPGTRLTVL.

V usage is TRBV7-2 and J usage is TRBJ1-5, with D possibly matching TRBD1 (6 bases). Germline assignment: CDR1 SGHTA and CDR2 FQGNSA. V shed 4 bases and J shed 0 bases, with 13 bases lying between them. CDR3 length equals 16 residues. CDR3 sequence reads: CASSSNGQTSNQPQHF. The CDR3 DNA is TGTGCCAGCAGCTCTAACGGACAGACTAGCAATCAGCCCCAGCATTTT.

The chain employs TRBV3-1 and TRBJ2-2; 7 nucleotides line up with TRBD1. Germline CDR1 and CDR2: LGHDT and YNNKEL (reference sequence). The CDR3 covers 15 residues. V dropped 0 bases and J dropped 4; count of bases not matched to a gene: 2. CDR3 region: CASSQETGLTGELFF. DNA of the CDR3: TGTGCCAGCAGCCAAGAGACAGGGCTCACCGGGGAGCTGTTTTTT.